This TCR beta chain originates from a study of blood T cell repertoires in COVID-19. Only in-frame clones appear in the TCRdb table, and some are missing; sequencing was by immunoSEQ multiplex PCR. The repertoire consists of approximately 310,000 clones, with roughly 84% occurring once and the leading ten covering 1%. The CDR3 extends over 13 amino acids. CDR1 is MGHRA, CDR2 YSYEKL, per germline. V was pared by 8 bases and J by 1 base, with 11 bases between. Sequencing was done on a sample of peripheral blood. The chain joins TRBV4-1 to TRBJ1-2; D not resolved. The TCR originated in a man in his fifties or sixties with active or convalescent COVID-19. The CDR3 DNA is TGCGCCAGCCGCCGGGAGCTTAACTATGGCTACACCTTC. As protein: CASRRELNYGYTF.